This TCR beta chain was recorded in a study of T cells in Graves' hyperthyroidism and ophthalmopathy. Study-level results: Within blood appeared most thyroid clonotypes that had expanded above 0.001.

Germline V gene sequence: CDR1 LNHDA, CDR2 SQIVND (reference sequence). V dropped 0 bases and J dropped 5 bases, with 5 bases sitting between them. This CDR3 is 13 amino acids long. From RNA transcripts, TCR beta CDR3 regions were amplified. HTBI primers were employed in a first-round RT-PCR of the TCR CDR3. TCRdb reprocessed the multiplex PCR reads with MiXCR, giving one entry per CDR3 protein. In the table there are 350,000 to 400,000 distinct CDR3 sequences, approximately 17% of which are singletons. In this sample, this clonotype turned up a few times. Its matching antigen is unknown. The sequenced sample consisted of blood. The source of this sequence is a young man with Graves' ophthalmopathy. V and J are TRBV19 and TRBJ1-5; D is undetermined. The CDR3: CASSIDRDQPQHF. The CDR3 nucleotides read TGTGCCAGTAGTATAGACCGGGATCAGCCCCAGCATTTT.